A selection of T cell receptor beta chains follows, all from one sample in a study of blood T cells in healthy people across ages. One entry per CDR3 protein results from TCRdb running MiXCR on the 5' RACE reads. The repertoire holds 1 million to 1.2 million distinct CDR3 sequences, with around two fifths as singletons. What was sequenced was blood. The origin of the receptors is a man in his late teens or twenties in good health. Each CDR3 is given with its conserved first and last residue. D genes are given only for firm matches. The listing skips clone size in some rows; elsewhere it reads once, few, many or a size class.

v_call	j_call	clone_size	d_call	cdr3_aa	cdr3_nt
TRBV20-1	TRBJ1-1	many	-	CSALRVAEAFF	TGCAGTGCGCTCAGGGTAGCTGAAGCTTTCTTT
TRBV29-1	TRBJ2-2	few	-	CSVRWGANTGELFF	TGCAGCGTACGTTGGGGGGCGAACACCGGGGAGCTGTTTTTT
TRBV7-2	TRBJ1-6	few	-	CASSLTKSSYNSPLHF	TGTGCCAGCAGCTTGACGAAGAGCTCCTATAATTCACCCCTCCACTTT
TRBV5-1	TRBJ2-7	-	-	CASSFEGHSYEQYF	TGCGCCAGCAGCTTTGAGGGACATTCTTACGAGCAGTACTTC
TRBV29-1	TRBJ2-1	-	-	CSVESGGGSEGEQFF	TGCAGCGTTGAGTCCGGAGGAGGAAGTGAGGGCGAGCAGTTCTTC
TRBV6-2/TRBV6-3	TRBJ2-5	-	TRBD1	CASSYSKSDRQETQYF	TGTGCCAGCAGTTACTCGAAGTCGGACAGGCAAGAGACCCAGTACTTC
TRBV12-5	TRBJ1-1	few	-	CASGLEESNTEAFF	TGTGCTAGTGGTTTAGAGGAATCGAACACTGAAGCTTTCTTT
TRBV7-8	TRBJ1-2	-	TRBD1	CASSLGTGGVNGYTF	TGTGCCAGCAGCTTGGGGACAGGCGGGGTAAATGGCTACACCTTC
TRBV20-1	TRBJ1-6	-	-	CSARAGTNNSPLHF	TGCAGTGCTAGAGCGGGGACCAATAATTCACCCCTCCACTTT
TRBV10-3	TRBJ1-6	few	-	CAISESRGNYNSPLHF	TGTGCCATCAGTGAGTCGCGGGGAAACTATAATTCACCCCTCCACTTT
TRBV7-2	TRBJ2-4	-	TRBD1	CASSLGGTGGNIQYF	TGTGCCAGCAGCTTAGGGGGGACAGGGGGAAACATTCAGTACTTC
TRBV20-1	TRBJ1-1	few	TRBD1	CSASEWGQGAAEAFF	TGCAGTGCTAGTGAGTGGGGACAGGGGGCCGCTGAAGCTTTCTTT
TRBV5-1	TRBJ1-1	-	-	CASSLSQGQGTEAFF	TGCGCCAGCAGCTTGTCGCAGGGCCAAGGCACTGAAGCTTTCTTT
TRBV21-1	TRBJ1-6	-	-	CASSKAGGTGPKNSPLHF	TGTGCCAGCAGCAAAGCGGGTGGGACAGGACCAAAAAATTCACCCCTCCACTTT
TRBV9	TRBJ1-4	-	-	CASSSKAQIGDHNEKLFF	TGTGCCAGCAGCTCAAAAGCCCAGATAGGGGACCATAATGAAAAACTGTTTTTT
TRBV20-1	TRBJ2-5	once	-	CSASRGMETQYF	TGCAGTGCTAGCCGGGGGATGGAGACCCAGTACTTC
TRBV7-2	TRBJ1-5	-	-	CASSLTETPNQPQHF	TGTGCCAGCAGCTTAACAGAAACGCCTAATCAGCCCCAGCATTTT
TRBV12-3/TRBV12-4	TRBJ1-2	many	-	CASSLARNYGYTF	TGTGCCAGCAGTTTAGCTAGGAACTATGGCTACACCTTC
TRBV28	TRBJ1-1	once	-	CASSSLAGDTEAFF	TGTGCCAGCAGTTCCCTTGCAGGGGACACTGAAGCTTTCTTT
TRBV7-9	TRBJ2-7	few	-	CASSLGDTYYEQYF	TGTGCCAGCAGCTTAGGGGACACCTATTACGAGCAGTACTTC
TRBV7-2	TRBJ2-1	-	-	CASSLGAPARNEQFF	TGTGCCAGCAGCTTAGGGGCGCCAGCTCGCAATGAGCAGTTCTTC
TRBV7-3	TRBJ2-7	-	-	CASSLDYSYNEQYF	TGTGCCAGCAGCTTAGATTACTCCTACAATGAGCAGTACTTC
TRBV6-2/TRBV6-3	TRBJ1-1	few	TRBD1	CASRTHLQGASSEAFF	TGTGCCAGCAGAACCCATCTACAGGGGGCCTCTTCTGAAGCTTTCTTT
TRBV12-3/TRBV12-4	TRBJ1-1	few	-	CASSRTPGAFF	TGTGCCAGCAGTCGGACGCCCGGGGCTTTCTTT
TRBV29-1	TRBJ2-4	-	-	CSVAEGRLAKNIQYF	TGCAGCGTGGCTGAAGGGAGGTTAGCCAAAAACATTCAGTACTTC
TRBV10-3	TRBJ2-3	few	-	CAISLGGGPDTQYF	TGTGCCATCAGTCTCGGCGGGGGCCCAGATACGCAGTATTTT
TRBV24-1	TRBJ2-1	-	-	CATSDVVGEQFF	TGTGCCACCAGTGATGTGGTGGGTGAGCAGTTCTTC
TRBV24-1	TRBJ2-3	-	-	CATSGADTQYF	TGTGCCACCAGTGGAGCAGATACGCAGTATTTT
TRBV12-3/TRBV12-4	TRBJ2-1	few	-	CASSLRAGTYNEQFF	TGTGCCAGCAGTTTACGGGCAGGGACGTACAATGAGCAGTTCTTC
TRBV4-3	TRBJ2-1	-	TRBD1	CASSQDKTGSNEQFF	TGCGCCAGCAGCCAAGATAAGACAGGGTCCAATGAGCAGTTCTTC
TRBV20-1	TRBJ1-3	few	-	CSATRSVAGNTIYF	TGCAGTGCTACCCGTAGCGTCGCTGGAAACACCATATATTTT
TRBV10-3	TRBJ2-3	-	TRBD2	CAIRGLAATDTQYF	TGTGCCATCAGGGGACTAGCCGCCACAGATACGCAGTATTTT
TRBV7-2	TRBJ2-1	-	-	CAGSLAGHEQFF	TGTGCCGGCAGCTTAGCAGGTCATGAGCAGTTCTTC
TRBV20-1	TRBJ1-5	few	-	CSARGSGQPQHF	TGCAGTGCTAGAGGGTCAGGTCAGCCCCAGCATTTT
TRBV6-2/TRBV6-3	TRBJ1-1	-	-	CASMMNTEAFF	TGTGCCAGCATGATGAACACTGAAGCTTTCTTT
TRBV5-1	TRBJ1-1	few	-	CASILDTENTEAFF	TGCGCCAGCATTCTCGACACGGAGAACACTGAAGCTTTCTTT
TRBV7-9	TRBJ1-5	few	-	CASSLAGSGNNQPQHF	TGTGCCAGCAGCTTAGCTGGGTCCGGAAACAATCAGCCCCAGCATTTT
TRBV12-3/TRBV12-4	TRBJ2-7	-	TRBD1	CASSFATGGQYEQYF	TGTGCCAGCAGTTTCGCGACAGGGGGCCAATACGAGCAGTACTTC
TRBV20-1	TRBJ1-6	-	-	CSARPVEVPLHF	TGCAGTGCTAGGCCAGTGGAAGTACCCCTCCACTTT
TRBV12-3/TRBV12-4	TRBJ2-3	few	-	CASSWNTQYF	TGTGCCAGCAGTTGGAATACGCAGTATTTT
TRBV18	TRBJ1-4	once	-	CASSTGPGEKLFF	TGTGCCAGCTCAACAGGGCCGGGAGAAAAACTGTTTTTT
TRBV12-3/TRBV12-4	TRBJ1-1	-	-	CASSCEYWTPWNTEAFF	TGTGCCAGCAGCTGCGAATATTGGACCCCGTGGAACACTGAAGCTTTCTTT
TRBV27	TRBJ2-7	-	-	CASSLRGIRDRIGHYEQYF	TGTGCCAGCAGTTTAAGAGGTATACGAGACAGGATCGGGCACTACGAGCAGTACTTC
TRBV24-1	TRBJ2-7	-	TRBD1	CATSEQGTGPYEQYF	TGTGCCACCAGTGAGCAGGGGACAGGCCCCTACGAGCAGTACTTC
TRBV7-6	TRBJ2-7	-	TRBD2	CAGSDGTSGVREQYF	TGTGCCGGCAGCGACGGGACTAGCGGTGTGCGCGAGCAGTACTTC
TRBV4-3	TRBJ2-3	-	-	CANEGDSFPRTDTQYF	TGCGCCAACGAGGGCGACTCCTTCCCCCGCACAGATACGCAGTATTTT
TRBV27	TRBJ2-4	few	-	CASSFDRKGNIQYF	TGTGCCAGCAGTTTCGACAGGAAGGGAAACATTCAGTACTTC
TRBV10-3	TRBJ1-5	few	-	CAIIGGWFQPQHF	TGTGCCATCATTGGGGGTTGGTTTCAGCCCCAGCATTTT
TRBV29-1	TRBJ2-5	few	TRBD1	CSVWDRQETQYF	TGCAGCGTTTGGGACAGACAAGAGACCCAGTACTTC
TRBV21-1	TRBJ2-3	few	-	CASSYALRDRAADTQYF	TGTGCCAGCAGCTACGCCCTCCGGGACAGGGCAGCAGATACGCAGTATTTT
TRBV11-2	TRBJ2-7	-	-	CASSLLDQTYNEQYF	TGTGCCAGCAGCTTATTGGACCAGACCTACAATGAGCAGTACTTC
TRBV6-5	TRBJ2-1	-	TRBD1	CASSNRGSYNERYF	TGTGCCAGCAGCAACAGGGGCTCCTACAATGAGCGGTACTTC
TRBV20-1	TRBJ2-1	-	-	CSAIGVLASPYNERFF	TGCAGTGCTATTGGGGTCCTAGCGAGCCCTTACAATGAGCGGTTCTTC
TRBV5-1	TRBJ1-2	-	-	CASSLAREDYGYTF	TGCGCCAGCAGCTTGGCCAGGGAGGACTATGGCTACACCTTC
TRBV4-2	TRBJ2-7	-	TRBD1	CASSQVPGQLGEQYF	TGTGCCAGCAGCCAAGTACCGGGACAGTTAGGCGAGCAGTACTTC